Listed below are T cell receptor beta chains from one sample, sequenced in a study of blood T cell repertoires in COVID-19. TCRdb's table, derived via immunoSEQ multiplex PCR, lists solely in-frame clones and lacks some. The sample lists about 270,000 clones, roughly 83% occurring once. Sample: peripheral blood. These receptors came from a woman over 75 with COVID-19, enrolled during active disease. Each CDR3 is given with its conserved first and last residue. A D gene is named only where the DNA matches it firmly. Clone size is shown for a subset of rows, as once, few, many or a class of expanded clone.

>TRBV3-1/TRBV3-2|TRBJ1-6|once|-
CASSQGSLLNSPLHF
TGTGCCAGCAGCCAAGGGTCCTTACTTAATTCACCCCTCCACTTT
>TRBV7-6|TRBJ1-3|-|-
CASSLDGLRGQRGNTIYF
TGTGCCAGCAGCTTAGATGGTTTGCGGGGTCAACGTGGAAACACCATATATTTT
>TRBV3-1/TRBV3-2|TRBJ1-1|-|-
CASSQDRTKAFF
TGTGCCAGCAGCCAAGATCGTACTAAAGCTTTCTTT
>TRBV3-1/TRBV3-2|TRBJ1-4|once|-
CASSLTPSGATNEKLFF
TGTGCCAGCAGCCTGACTCCCTCTGGGGCTACTAATGAAAAACTGTTTTTT
>TRBV19|TRBJ2-4|-|-
CASRGEDAIAKNIQYF
TGTGCCAGTAGGGGGGAGGACGCCATTGCCAAAAACATTCAGTACTTC
>TRBV19|TRBJ2-2|many|-
CASSPGRTPNTGELFF
TGTGCCAGTAGCCCAGGGAGGACACCGAACACCGGGGAGCTGTTTTTT
>TRBV3-1/TRBV3-2|TRBJ1-3|-|TRBD1
CASSQGDRGGNTIYF
TGTGCCAGCAGCCAAGGGGACAGGGGAGGAAACACCATATATTTT
>TRBV3-1/TRBV3-2|TRBJ1-6|-|TRBD1
CASSLTGQGNSPLHF
TGTGCCAGCAGCCTTACGGGACAGGGGAATTCACCCCTCCACTTT
>TRBV5-1|TRBJ1-1|-|-
CASSYGGSNTEAFF
TGCGCCAGCAGCTATGGGGGGTCGAACACTGAAGCTTTCTTT
>TRBV5-4|TRBJ1-2|-|-
CASSLAGGGSHLTF
TGTGCCAGCAGCTTGGCGGGGGGGGGCTCCCATCTCACCTTC
>TRBV6-1|TRBJ2-4|-|TRBD2
CASSVDSGGDLAKNIQYF
TGTGCCAGCAGTGTGGATAGCGGGGGAGACCTAGCCAAAAACATTCAGTACTTC
>TRBV20-1|TRBJ2-5|-|-
CSASPGEETQYF
TGCAGTGCTAGTCCGGGTGAAGAGACCCAGTACTTC
>TRBV19|TRBJ1-4|-|TRBD1
CASSSGTGGVFGNEKLFF
TGTGCCAGTAGTTCTGGGACAGGGGGCGTATTCGGTAATGAAAAACTGTTTTTT
>TRBV29-1|TRBJ1-1|-|TRBD1
CSVGTGETEAFF
TGCAGCGTTGGGACAGGGGAGACTGAAGCTTTCTTT
>TRBV28|TRBJ1-1|few|-
CASSPALGKGDTEAFF
TGTGCCAGCAGTCCCGCCCTGGGTAAAGGGGACACTGAAGCTTTCTTT
>TRBV11-1|TRBJ1-3|-|-
CASSLEATGSGNTIYF
TGTGCCAGCAGCTTAGAAGCGACGGGCTCTGGAAACACCATATATTTT
>TRBV7-8|TRBJ2-1|-|TRBD2
CASSREVEQFF
TGTGCCAGCAGTCGGGAGGTTGAGCAGTTCTTC
>TRBV2|TRBJ2-1|-|-
CASLETAYNEQFF
TGTGCCAGCCTAGAAACTGCCTACAATGAGCAGTTCTTC
>TRBV4-1|TRBJ2-5|-|-
CASSQALASGQETQYF
TGCGCCAGCAGCCAAGCTCTAGCGAGCGGCCAAGAGACCCAGTACTTC
>TRBV7-2|TRBJ1-5|-|TRBD1
CASSLAPGGAGQPQHF
TGTGCCAGCAGCTTAGCGCCAGGGGGCGCAGGACAGCCCCAGCATTTT
>TRBV7-6|TRBJ2-2|-|TRBD1
CASSLAYQGASGELFF
TGTGCCAGCAGCTTAGCATACCAGGGGGCGTCCGGGGAGCTGTTTTTT
>TRBV28|TRBJ2-3|-|-
CASSSTTAVDTQYF
TGTGCCAGCAGTTCCACCACTGCCGTAGATACGCAGTATTTT
>TRBV18|TRBJ1-5|-|-
CASSPNIIQPQHF
TGTGCCAGCTCACCTAATATTATACAGCCCCAGCATTTT
>TRBV24-1|TRBJ2-5|-|TRBD1
CATSDQRQGTETQYF
TGTGCCACCAGTGACCAACGACAGGGAACGGAGACCCAGTACTTC
>TRBV7-2|TRBJ2-3|-|-
CAVGLVGATQYF
TGTGCGGTCGGACTGGTCGGAGCTACGCAGTATTTT
>TRBV3-1/TRBV3-2|TRBJ2-2|-|-
CASSQLSSTGELFF
TGTGCCAGCAGCCAGTTATCCTCGACCGGGGAGCTGTTTTTT
>TRBV5-6|TRBJ1-4|few|-
CASSSAGPSNEKLFF
TGTGCCAGCAGCTCCGCAGGGCCTTCTAATGAAAAACTGTTTTTT
>TRBV19|TRBJ1-6|-|TRBD1
CASSRLNGQGNSPLHF
TGTGCCAGTAGTAGACTCAATGGACAGGGAAATTCACCCCTCCACTTT
>TRBV19|TRBJ1-5|-|-
CASSIGGNSNQPQHF
TGTGCCAGTAGTATTGGAGGGAATAGCAATCAGCCCCAGCATTTT
>TRBV30|TRBJ1-1|-|-
CAWSVWSPEAFF
TGTGCCTGGAGTGTTTGGAGCCCTGAAGCTTTCTTT
>TRBV6-5|TRBJ1-2|-|TRBD1
CASSYGGQPGGYTF
TGTGCCAGCAGTTACGGGGGACAGCCTGGCGGCTACACCTTC
>TRBV7-9|TRBJ1-4|-|TRBD1
CASSFTGVGEKLFF
TGTGCCAGCAGCTTCACAGGGGTCGGTGAAAAACTGTTTTTT
>TRBV29-1|TRBJ2-2|-|TRBD1
CSVGQGAGTGELFF
TGCAGCGTCGGACAGGGGGCGGGCACCGGGGAGCTGTTTTTT
>TRBV19|TRBJ1-5|-|-
CASSTVPGSNQPQHF
TGTGCCAGTAGTACCGTGCCAGGGAGCAATCAGCCCCAGCATTTT
>TRBV9|TRBJ1-2|-|TRBD1
CASSGTGGPGYGYTF
TGTGCCAGCAGCGGGACAGGGGGGCCAGGCTATGGCTACACCTTC
>TRBV18|TRBJ2-1|-|-
CASSLRQFNEQFF
TGTGCCAGCTCACTTCGACAGTTCAATGAGCAGTTCTTC
>TRBV28|TRBJ1-4|-|TRBD1
CASGQGAATNEKLFF
TGTGCCAGCGGTCAGGGGGCAGCAACTAATGAAAAACTGTTTTTT
>TRBV19|TRBJ2-1|-|TRBD2
CASSSGSSSYNEQFF
TGTGCCAGTTCTAGCGGGTCGAGCTCCTACAATGAGCAGTTCTTC
>TRBV10-3|TRBJ2-1|-|-
CAISERGRSSYNEQFF
TGTGCCATCAGTGAGCGAGGGAGATCTTCTTACAATGAGCAGTTCTTC
>TRBV15|TRBJ2-1|-|-
CATSREQGQYNEQFF
TGTGCTACCAGCAGAGAGCAGGGCCAATACAATGAGCAGTTCTTC
>TRBV5-1|TRBJ1-6|-|-
CASSLTGPGSLHF
TGCGCCAGCAGCTTGACCGGGCCGGGATCCCTCCACTTT
>TRBV19|TRBJ2-4|-|-
CASSPEISAKNIQYF
TGTGCCAGTAGTCCCGAGATTTCGGCCAAAAACATTCAGTACTTC
>TRBV5-8|TRBJ1-1|-|-
CASRPESRVGTEAFF
TGTGCCAGCCGACCCGAGTCCAGGGTGGGGACTGAAGCTTTCTTT
>TRBV3-1/TRBV3-2|TRBJ1-2|few|-
CASSQERAPSGYTF
TGTGCCAGCAGCCAAGAGAGGGCCCCGAGTGGCTACACCTTC
>TRBV10-3|TRBJ1-1|-|-
CAINPNRDLNTEAFF
TGTGCCATCAACCCGAATAGAGATCTGAACACTGAAGCTTTCTTT
>TRBV10-2|TRBJ2-2|-|TRBD2
CASSERAGGPAGELFF
TGCGCCAGCAGTGAGCGAGCGGGGGGGCCAGCCGGGGAGCTGTTTTTT
>TRBV15|TRBJ1-4|-|-
CATSRDRTANEKLFF
TGTGCCACCAGCAGAGATAGGACAGCTAATGAAAAACTGTTTTTT
>TRBV29-1|TRBJ2-3|once|-
CSVAPTGNF
TGCAGCGTTGCGCCCACGGGAAATTTT
>TRBV2|TRBJ1-3|-|-
CASSVTGTGNTIYF
TGTGCCAGCAGTGTGACGGGGACTGGAAACACCATATATTTT
>TRBV7-2|TRBJ2-7|-|-
CASSLVRTYEQYF
TGTGCCAGCAGCTTAGTCAGGACCTACGAGCAGTACTTC
>TRBV4-1|TRBJ1-5|-|TRBD1
CASSQRGPGQAIGPQHF
TGCGCCAGCAGCCAAAGGGGGCCGGGACAGGCAATAGGGCCCCAGCATTTT
>TRBV6-5|TRBJ2-5|-|TRBD2
CASSYRGLVQETQYF
TGTGCCAGCAGTTACCGCGGACTAGTTCAAGAGACCCAGTACTTC
>TRBV15|TRBJ1-2|-|-
CATSNGYGGYTF
TGTGCCACCAGCAACGGGTATGGTGGCTACACCTTC
>TRBV6-5|TRBJ2-4|-|-
CASTQLVTQNIQYF
TGTGCCAGCACCCAACTGGTAACCCAAAACATTCAGTACTTC
>TRBV6-6|TRBJ2-5|-|TRBD1
CASSYRTGGDGTQYF
TGTGCCAGCAGTTACAGGACAGGGGGAGATGGGACCCAGTACTTC
>TRBV25-1|TRBJ1-2|-|TRBD1
CASSEYGGQNYGYTF
TGTGCCAGCAGTGAATATGGGGGACAGAACTATGGCTACACCTTC
>TRBV3-1/TRBV3-2|TRBJ2-1|-|TRBD1
CASSQGTGYNEQFF
TGTGCCAGCAGCCAGGGGACAGGCTACAATGAGCAGTTCTTC
>TRBV18|TRBJ1-1|-|TRBD1
CASSKWDREGTEAFF
TGTGCCAGCTCAAAATGGGACAGGGAGGGCACTGAAGCTTTCTTT
>TRBV5-1|TRBJ1-3|-|-
CASSPAGLYGNTIYF
TGCGCCAGCAGCCCGGCGGGGCTTTATGGAAACACCATATATTTT